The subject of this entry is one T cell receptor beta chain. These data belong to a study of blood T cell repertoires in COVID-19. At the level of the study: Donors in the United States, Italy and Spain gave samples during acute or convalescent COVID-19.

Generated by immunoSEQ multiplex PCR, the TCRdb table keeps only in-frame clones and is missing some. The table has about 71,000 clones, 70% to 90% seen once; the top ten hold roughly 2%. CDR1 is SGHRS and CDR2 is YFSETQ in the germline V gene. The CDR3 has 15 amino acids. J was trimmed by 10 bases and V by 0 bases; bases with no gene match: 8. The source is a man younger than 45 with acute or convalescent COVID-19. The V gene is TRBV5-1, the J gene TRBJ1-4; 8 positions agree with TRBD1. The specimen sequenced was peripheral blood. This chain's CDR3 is CASSLENRGGTKLFF. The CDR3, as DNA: TGCGCCAGCAGCTTGGAGAACAGGGGGGGAACAAAACTGTTTTTT.